The 3 T cell receptor beta chains below were found in one sample sequenced in a study of shared clonotypes between healthy human individuals. Method: immunoSEQ multiplex PCR; TCRdb's copy keeps in-frame clones and lacks some. The repertoire consists of 2 million to 2.5 million clones, with 90% to 95% occurring once and the leading ten covering 0.13%. Sequenced input: naive CD4+ T cells sorted from blood. The subset here: CD45RA+ positively selected. The receptors here all came from a man younger than 35 in good health.

The chain combines TRBV5-1 with TRBJ2-7; 8 bases are shared with TRBD1. CDR1 and CDR2 from the germline V gene are SGHRS and YFSETQ. The CDR3 sequence is 15 residues long. The V gene end was trimmed by 9 bases and the J gene end by 1 base; junction bases not matched to a gene: 12. The CDR3 protein is CATSRSGGASYEQYF. The CDR3 DNA is TGCGCCACCTCGCGATCAGGGGGCGCATCCTACGAGCAGTACTTC.

The rearrangement uses TRBV7-2 and TRBJ2-7; 9 nucleotides match TRBD2. Germline V gene sequence: CDR1 SGHTA, CDR2 FQGNSA. V lost 5 bases, J lost 2 bases, and 10 bases stayed unmatched. The CDR3 is 16 amino acids. This CDR3 is CASSPMPVAGAYEQYF. CDR3 in DNA: TGTGCCAGCAGCCCTATGCCCGTAGCGGGAGCCTACGAGCAGTACTTC.

The rearrangement uses TRBV4-3 and TRBJ2-1; 7 positions match TRBD2. V gave up 1 base and J gave up 1 base; unmatched junction bases: 4. This CDR3 comprises 16 residues. Germline assignment: CDR1 LGHNA and CDR2 YSLEER. CDR3 amino acids: CASSQGAGLSYNEQFF. The DNA for the CDR3 is TGCGCCAGCAGCCAAGGAGCGGGACTGTCCTACAATGAGCAGTTCTTC.